What follows are 23 T cell receptor beta chains derived from one specimen sequenced in a study of blood T cell repertoires in COVID-19. TCRdb keeps only in-frame clones here, not all; method: immunoSEQ multiplex PCR. This sample has approximately 160,000 clones, with around 83% found just once. Material: peripheral blood. These receptors came from a man between 70 and 80 years old who had recovered from COVID-19.

This clone was seen a handful of times. This sequence joins TRBV6-5 and TRBJ2-7, with D perhaps matching TRBD2 (6 bases). The CDR3 runs to 14 residues. From germline, CDR1 is MNHEY and CDR2 SVGAGI. V was cut by 5 bases and J by 2 bases, with 13 bases left in between. The CDR3 region is CASSLNWRAYEQYF. The CDR3 DNA follows: TGTGCCAGCAGTCTCAACTGGAGGGCCTACGAGCAGTACTTC.

The chain is built from TRBV5-1 and TRBJ2-1; 7 bases are a match to TRBD2. This CDR3 comprises 16 residues. The V and J ends lost 0 bases and 8 bases, in that order; junction bases with no gene match: 11. Germline V gives CDR1 SGHRS, CDR2 YFSETQ. CDR3 region: CASSLAGGRGYDEQFF. Here the CDR3 DNA reads TGCGCCAGCAGCTTGGCGGGCGGGAGAGGATATGATGAGCAGTTCTTC.

This chain links TRBV4-1 with TRBJ2-1; 8 nucleotides align to TRBD2. V shed 0 bases, J shed 7 bases, and the junction held 8 bases outside the gene matches. There are 16 residues in the CDR3. The germline CDR1 and CDR2 sequences are MGHRA and YSYEKL. The chain's CDR3 is CASSQEDSAGDNEQFF. The CDR3, as DNA: TGCGCCAGCAGCCAAGAGGATTCAGCGGGAGATAATGAGCAGTTCTTC.

This clone came up a few times. The V call is TRBV7-3, the J call TRBJ2-2, with 9 bases aligning to TRBD2. The CDR3 runs to 16 residues. V was clipped by 5 bases and J by 4 bases; unmatched bases: 8. The germline gives CDR1 SGHTA, CDR2 FQGTGA. This chain's CDR3 is CASSPNSGSVTGELFF. In DNA form, the CDR3 reads TGTGCCAGCAGCCCTAATAGCGGGAGCGTCACCGGGGAGCTGTTTTTT. Full variable domain (remainder filled in from reference TRBV7-3 and TRBJ2-2): GAGVSQTPSNKVTEKGKYVELRCDPISGHTALYWYRQSLGQGPEFLIYFQGTGAADDSGLPNDRFFAVRPEGSVSTLKIQRTERGDSAVYLCASSPNSGSVTGELFFGEGSRLTVL.

The chain recombines TRBV5-1 with TRBJ1-2; 9 bases align to TRBD1. With 4 bases clipped from V and 2 bases from J, the junction kept 3 bases outside the gene matches. The CDR3 loop spans 14 amino acids. CDR1 is SGHRS, CDR2 YFSETQ, per germline. As DNA, the CDR3 is TGCGCCAGCAGCGACACAGGGGGCAACTATGGCTACACCTTC. It translates to CASSDTGGNYGYTF.

The gene calls are TRBV29-1 and TRBJ2-3; possibly TRBD2 for D (5 bases). Per germline, CDR1 SQVTM and CDR2 ANQGSEA. The CDR3 extends over 15 amino acids. V shed 0 bases and J shed 0 bases, with 10 bases lying between them. The CDR3 here is CSVEDPSGSTDTQYF. For the CDR3, the DNA is TGCAGCGTTGAAGATCCCAGCGGAAGCACAGATACGCAGTATTTT.

In this sample, this clone turned up a few times. V gene TRBV4-1 combines with J gene TRBJ1-4; 7 bases agree with TRBD1. The CDR3 is 14 residues long. The V segment lost 4 bases and the J segment 6 bases; nucleotides outside the gene matches: 5. Looked up from germline, CDR1 is MGHRA and CDR2 is YSYEKL. The DNA of the CDR3 is TGCGCCAGCAGCCCCCGGGACAGCCATGAAAAACTGTTTTTT. This gives the protein CASSPRDSHEKLFF.

This chain uses TRBV29-1 with TRBJ1-2; perhaps TRBD1 as D (6 bases). Germline V gene lookup returns CDR1 SQVTM and CDR2 ANQGSEA. V shed 4 bases and J shed 2 bases, with 11 bases lying between them. The CDR3 is 13 amino acids. DNA for the CDR3: TGCAGCGTTGGGACAGAGAGAAACTATGGCTACACCTTC. Translated, it gives CSVGTERNYGYTF.

In DNA form, the CDR3 reads TGTGCCAGCAGCTTAACGGACCCTAGACAGGATTCCTACGAGCAGTACTTC. Encoded protein: CASSLTDPRQDSYEQYF. The gene calls are TRBV7-3 and TRBJ2-7, with TRBD1 as a possible D gene (6 bases). The germline V gene encodes CDR1 SGHTA and CDR2 FQGTGA. This CDR3 region has 17 residues. Trimming removed 0 bases from V and 1 base from J, with 16 bases in between.

The chain combines TRBV21-1 with TRBJ1-3; whether TRBD1, the table's D call, matches the DNA was not checked. TRBV21-1 is a recognized pseudogene. The CDR3 has 16 amino acids. CDR3 sequence: CASSKTPDTLGNTIYF. DNA for the CDR3: TGTGCCAGCAGCAAGACCCCGGACACGCTTGGGAACACCATATATTTT.

There are many counts of this clone. This chain links TRBV11-3 with TRBJ2-1, with D unclear. V lost 4 bases, J lost 4 bases, and 5 bases lay in between. The CDR3 runs 12 residues. Germline V gene sequence: CDR1 SGHNT, CDR2 YENEEA. The CDR3 coding sequence is TGTGCCAGCAGCTCTATTTACAATGAGCAGTTCTTC. The encoded protein is CASSSIYNEQFF.

This chain connects TRBV27 to TRBJ2-3; 7 nucleotides match TRBD2. V gave up 3 bases and J gave up 3 bases; unmatched junction bases: 15. Germline assignment: CDR1 MNHEY and CDR2 SMNVEV (reference sequence). There are 18 residues in the CDR3. In DNA, the CDR3 is TGTGCCAGCAGTTTGGGTTCTGGAGGAGCGGGACTTACAGATACGCAGTATTTT. Translated: CASSLGSGGAGLTDTQYF.

The chain combines TRBV2 with TRBJ1-2, with 9 bases that match TRBD1. The junction had 13 bases not matched to a gene; V was cut back by 4 bases and J by 10 bases. The CDR3 consists of 15 residues. Germline V gene data show CDR1 as SNHLY and CDR2 as FYNNEI. The CDR3: CASSVLRDRATSYTF. CDR3 nucleotide sequence: TGTGCCAGCAGTGTTTTGAGGGACAGGGCCACATCCTACACCTTC.

The genes are TRBV7-3 and TRBJ2-3, with 8 bases aligning to TRBD2. The trim removed 5 bases at V and 4 bases at J, leaving 8 bases unmatched. This CDR3 region has 15 residues. Looked up from germline, CDR1 is SGHTA and CDR2 is FQGTGA. CDR3 amino acids: CASSPRAGVADTQYF. Here the CDR3 DNA reads TGTGCCAGCAGCCCTAGAGCGGGAGTAGCAGATACGCAGTATTTT.

The chain links TRBV4-3 to TRBJ2-1; 14 bases align to TRBD2. The CDR3 runs to 17 residues. The V gene end was trimmed by 1 base and the J gene end by 8 bases; junction bases not matched to a gene: 7. Per the germline V gene, CDR1 is LGHNA and CDR2 is YSLEER. In DNA, the CDR3 is TGCGCCAGCAGCCAAGGAGGGACTAGCGGGAGTATCCATGAGCAGTTCTTC. Its translation: CASSQGGTSGSIHEQFF.

The rearrangement joins TRBV28 to TRBJ1-5; D is possibly TRBD1 (6 bases). V lost 11 bases, J lost 1 base, and 18 bases lay in between. CDR3 size: 15 residues. The germline V gene encodes CDR1 MDHEN and CDR2 SYDVKM. The CDR3 sequence is CAPRGPQKSNQPQHF. The CDR3 DNA follows: TGTGCCCCCAGGGGTCCGCAGAAGAGCAATCAGCCCCAGCATTTT.

The chain links TRBV11-2 to TRBJ1-4; TRBD1 matches 12 bases. The germline CDR1 and CDR2 sequences are SGHAT and FQNNGV. The CDR3 consists of 15 residues. J gave up 7 bases and V 5 bases, and 5 bases lay outside the gene matches. The CDR3 here is CASSPGQGAVEKLFF. Written as DNA, the CDR3 is TGTGCCAGCAGCCCGGGACAGGGGGCGGTTGAAAAACTGTTTTTT.

The chain recombines TRBV28 with TRBJ1-2; 10 nucleotides agree with TRBD1. Germline lookup yields CDR1 MDHEN and CDR2 SYDVKM. Trimming at V came to 6 bases and at J to 8 bases, leaving 6 bases not matched to a gene. The CDR3 length is 13 residues. In nucleotides, the CDR3 is TGTGCCAGCAGCCTAGGACAGGGGGAGGGCTACACCTTC. It yields the protein CASSLGQGEGYTF.

The CDR3 DNA is TGTGCCAGCTCACCCGGGGGACAGGGTATTGAGCAGTACTTC. This gives the protein CASSPGGQGIEQYF. The genes are TRBV18 and TRBJ2-7, with 9 bases that match TRBD1. The germline gives CDR1 KGHSH, CDR2 LQKENI. This CDR3 has 14 residues. J lost 7 bases, V lost 3 bases, and 7 bases had no gene match.

This clone was recorded only once. J is TRBJ1-4 and V is TRBV3-1 (or the pseudogene TRBV3-2); 7 bases map to TRBD1. Germline CDR1 and CDR2: LGHDT and YNNKEL (reference sequence). The CDR3 is 14 amino acids. J was trimmed by 6 bases and V by 3 bases; bases with no gene match: 4. The CDR3 reads CASSHRQGDEKLFF. CDR3 sequence (DNA): TGTGCCAGCAGCCACCGACAGGGAGATGAAAAACTGTTTTTT.

The chain links TRBV10-1 to TRBJ2-7, with 9 bases aligning to TRBD1. The CDR3 extends over 15 amino acids. Looked up from germline, CDR1 is WNHNN and CDR2 is SYGVQD (reference sequence). Trimming at V came to 2 bases and at J to 5 bases, leaving 7 bases not matched to a gene. CDR3: CASSEEGTGQNEQYF. For the CDR3, the DNA is TGCGCCAGCAGTGAGGAGGGGACAGGGCAGAACGAGCAGTACTTC.

The chain is built from TRBV27 and TRBJ1-4; 10 positions agree with TRBD1. CDR1 and CDR2 from the germline V gene are MNHEY and SMNVEV (reference sequence). V lost 5 bases to trimming and J lost 4 bases; unmatched junction nucleotides: 4. The CDR3 consists of 15 residues. The CDR3: CASSRQGARNEKLFF. CDR3 sequence (DNA): TGTGCCAGCAGTAGACAGGGGGCGCGTAATGAAAAACTGTTTTTT.

This clone was recorded once. CDR3: CASSQGWSTDTQYF. CDR3 DNA: TGTGCCAGCTCACAGGGGTGGAGCACAGATACGCAGTATTTT. The genes are TRBV18 and TRBJ2-3, with TRBD1 as a possible D gene (5 bases). The CDR3 runs 14 residues. The germline CDR1 and CDR2 sequences are KGHSH and LQKENI. V lost 4 bases to trimming and J lost 0 bases, with 8 bases between them.